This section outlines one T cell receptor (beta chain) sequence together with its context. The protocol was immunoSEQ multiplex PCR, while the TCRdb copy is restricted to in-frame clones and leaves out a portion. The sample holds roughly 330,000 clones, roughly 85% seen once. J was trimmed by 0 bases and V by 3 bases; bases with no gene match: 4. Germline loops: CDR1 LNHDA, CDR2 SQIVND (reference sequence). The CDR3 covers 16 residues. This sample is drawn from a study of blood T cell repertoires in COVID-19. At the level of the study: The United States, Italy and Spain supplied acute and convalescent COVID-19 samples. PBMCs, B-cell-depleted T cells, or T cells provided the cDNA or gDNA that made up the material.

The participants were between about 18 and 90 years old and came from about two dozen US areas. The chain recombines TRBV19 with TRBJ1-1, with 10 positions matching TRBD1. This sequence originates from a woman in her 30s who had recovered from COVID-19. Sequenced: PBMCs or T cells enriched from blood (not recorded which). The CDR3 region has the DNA TGTGCCAGTAGTATGGGACAGGGGTTGATGAACACTGAAGCTTTCTTT. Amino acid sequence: CASSMGQGLMNTEAFF. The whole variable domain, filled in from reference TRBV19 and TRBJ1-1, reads DGGITQSPKYLFRKEGQNVTLSCEQNLNHDAMYWYRQDPGQGLRLIYYSQIVNDFQKGDIAEGYSVSREKKESFPLTVTSAQKNPTAFYLCASSMGQGLMNTEAFFGQGTRLTVV.